The rows below give T cell receptor beta chains drawn from one sample of a study of blood T cell repertoires in COVID-19. Only in-frame clones appear in the TCRdb table, and some are missing; sequencing was by immunoSEQ multiplex PCR. The sample lists approximately 190,000 clones; approximately 80% were seen once. The material sequenced was peripheral blood. These receptor sequences come from a human donor with acute or convalescent COVID-19. The donor label of this sample is uncertain. The CDR3 runs from the conserved cysteine through the conserved F or W. A D gene is named only where the DNA matches it firmly.

D	V	J	DNA	CDR3
TRBD1	TRBV5-1	TRBJ1-6	TGCGCCAACCCTACTCGACCGGGACAGGGTAATTCACCCCTCCACTTT	CANPTRPGQGNSPLHF
TRBD1	TRBV5-3	TRBJ1-2	TGTGCCAGAAGCTTGGTGCAGGGGGCATATGGCTACACCTTC	CARSLVQGAYGYTF
TRBD2	TRBV3-1/TRBV3-2	TRBJ2-5	TGTGCCAGCAGCCAAGCGCTAGCGGGAGCGGAGACCCAGTACTTC	CASSQALAGAETQYF
-	TRBV9	TRBJ2-1	TGTGCCAGCAGCGTAGCTATATCCGGGACTGGGAATGAGCAGTTCTTC	CASSVAISGTGNEQFF
-	TRBV19	TRBJ1-1	TGTGCCAGTACCCCGACAGAGAACACTGAAGCTTTCTTT	CASTPTENTEAFF
TRBD2	TRBV3-1/TRBV3-2	TRBJ2-2	TGTGCCAGCAGCCGACTAGCGGGAAAGAACACCGGGGAGCTGTTTTTT	CASSRLAGKNTGELFF
-	TRBV9	TRBJ2-7	TGTGCCAGCAGCGTAACCCCGCAGGGGGAGCAGTACTTC	CASSVTPQGEQYF
TRBD1	TRBV5-1	TRBJ1-2	TGCGCCAGCAGCTCCACAGGGGGCGAAGCTAACTATGGCTACACCTTC	CASSSTGGEANYGYTF
TRBD1	TRBV6-6	TRBJ2-7	TGTGCCAGCAGGCGGACAGGGGGCCTCTACGAGCAGTACTTC	CASRRTGGLYEQYF
-	TRBV6-5	TRBJ2-7	TGTGCCAGCAGTTACCGGCTAGATACCTACGAGCAGTACTTC	CASSYRLDTYEQYF